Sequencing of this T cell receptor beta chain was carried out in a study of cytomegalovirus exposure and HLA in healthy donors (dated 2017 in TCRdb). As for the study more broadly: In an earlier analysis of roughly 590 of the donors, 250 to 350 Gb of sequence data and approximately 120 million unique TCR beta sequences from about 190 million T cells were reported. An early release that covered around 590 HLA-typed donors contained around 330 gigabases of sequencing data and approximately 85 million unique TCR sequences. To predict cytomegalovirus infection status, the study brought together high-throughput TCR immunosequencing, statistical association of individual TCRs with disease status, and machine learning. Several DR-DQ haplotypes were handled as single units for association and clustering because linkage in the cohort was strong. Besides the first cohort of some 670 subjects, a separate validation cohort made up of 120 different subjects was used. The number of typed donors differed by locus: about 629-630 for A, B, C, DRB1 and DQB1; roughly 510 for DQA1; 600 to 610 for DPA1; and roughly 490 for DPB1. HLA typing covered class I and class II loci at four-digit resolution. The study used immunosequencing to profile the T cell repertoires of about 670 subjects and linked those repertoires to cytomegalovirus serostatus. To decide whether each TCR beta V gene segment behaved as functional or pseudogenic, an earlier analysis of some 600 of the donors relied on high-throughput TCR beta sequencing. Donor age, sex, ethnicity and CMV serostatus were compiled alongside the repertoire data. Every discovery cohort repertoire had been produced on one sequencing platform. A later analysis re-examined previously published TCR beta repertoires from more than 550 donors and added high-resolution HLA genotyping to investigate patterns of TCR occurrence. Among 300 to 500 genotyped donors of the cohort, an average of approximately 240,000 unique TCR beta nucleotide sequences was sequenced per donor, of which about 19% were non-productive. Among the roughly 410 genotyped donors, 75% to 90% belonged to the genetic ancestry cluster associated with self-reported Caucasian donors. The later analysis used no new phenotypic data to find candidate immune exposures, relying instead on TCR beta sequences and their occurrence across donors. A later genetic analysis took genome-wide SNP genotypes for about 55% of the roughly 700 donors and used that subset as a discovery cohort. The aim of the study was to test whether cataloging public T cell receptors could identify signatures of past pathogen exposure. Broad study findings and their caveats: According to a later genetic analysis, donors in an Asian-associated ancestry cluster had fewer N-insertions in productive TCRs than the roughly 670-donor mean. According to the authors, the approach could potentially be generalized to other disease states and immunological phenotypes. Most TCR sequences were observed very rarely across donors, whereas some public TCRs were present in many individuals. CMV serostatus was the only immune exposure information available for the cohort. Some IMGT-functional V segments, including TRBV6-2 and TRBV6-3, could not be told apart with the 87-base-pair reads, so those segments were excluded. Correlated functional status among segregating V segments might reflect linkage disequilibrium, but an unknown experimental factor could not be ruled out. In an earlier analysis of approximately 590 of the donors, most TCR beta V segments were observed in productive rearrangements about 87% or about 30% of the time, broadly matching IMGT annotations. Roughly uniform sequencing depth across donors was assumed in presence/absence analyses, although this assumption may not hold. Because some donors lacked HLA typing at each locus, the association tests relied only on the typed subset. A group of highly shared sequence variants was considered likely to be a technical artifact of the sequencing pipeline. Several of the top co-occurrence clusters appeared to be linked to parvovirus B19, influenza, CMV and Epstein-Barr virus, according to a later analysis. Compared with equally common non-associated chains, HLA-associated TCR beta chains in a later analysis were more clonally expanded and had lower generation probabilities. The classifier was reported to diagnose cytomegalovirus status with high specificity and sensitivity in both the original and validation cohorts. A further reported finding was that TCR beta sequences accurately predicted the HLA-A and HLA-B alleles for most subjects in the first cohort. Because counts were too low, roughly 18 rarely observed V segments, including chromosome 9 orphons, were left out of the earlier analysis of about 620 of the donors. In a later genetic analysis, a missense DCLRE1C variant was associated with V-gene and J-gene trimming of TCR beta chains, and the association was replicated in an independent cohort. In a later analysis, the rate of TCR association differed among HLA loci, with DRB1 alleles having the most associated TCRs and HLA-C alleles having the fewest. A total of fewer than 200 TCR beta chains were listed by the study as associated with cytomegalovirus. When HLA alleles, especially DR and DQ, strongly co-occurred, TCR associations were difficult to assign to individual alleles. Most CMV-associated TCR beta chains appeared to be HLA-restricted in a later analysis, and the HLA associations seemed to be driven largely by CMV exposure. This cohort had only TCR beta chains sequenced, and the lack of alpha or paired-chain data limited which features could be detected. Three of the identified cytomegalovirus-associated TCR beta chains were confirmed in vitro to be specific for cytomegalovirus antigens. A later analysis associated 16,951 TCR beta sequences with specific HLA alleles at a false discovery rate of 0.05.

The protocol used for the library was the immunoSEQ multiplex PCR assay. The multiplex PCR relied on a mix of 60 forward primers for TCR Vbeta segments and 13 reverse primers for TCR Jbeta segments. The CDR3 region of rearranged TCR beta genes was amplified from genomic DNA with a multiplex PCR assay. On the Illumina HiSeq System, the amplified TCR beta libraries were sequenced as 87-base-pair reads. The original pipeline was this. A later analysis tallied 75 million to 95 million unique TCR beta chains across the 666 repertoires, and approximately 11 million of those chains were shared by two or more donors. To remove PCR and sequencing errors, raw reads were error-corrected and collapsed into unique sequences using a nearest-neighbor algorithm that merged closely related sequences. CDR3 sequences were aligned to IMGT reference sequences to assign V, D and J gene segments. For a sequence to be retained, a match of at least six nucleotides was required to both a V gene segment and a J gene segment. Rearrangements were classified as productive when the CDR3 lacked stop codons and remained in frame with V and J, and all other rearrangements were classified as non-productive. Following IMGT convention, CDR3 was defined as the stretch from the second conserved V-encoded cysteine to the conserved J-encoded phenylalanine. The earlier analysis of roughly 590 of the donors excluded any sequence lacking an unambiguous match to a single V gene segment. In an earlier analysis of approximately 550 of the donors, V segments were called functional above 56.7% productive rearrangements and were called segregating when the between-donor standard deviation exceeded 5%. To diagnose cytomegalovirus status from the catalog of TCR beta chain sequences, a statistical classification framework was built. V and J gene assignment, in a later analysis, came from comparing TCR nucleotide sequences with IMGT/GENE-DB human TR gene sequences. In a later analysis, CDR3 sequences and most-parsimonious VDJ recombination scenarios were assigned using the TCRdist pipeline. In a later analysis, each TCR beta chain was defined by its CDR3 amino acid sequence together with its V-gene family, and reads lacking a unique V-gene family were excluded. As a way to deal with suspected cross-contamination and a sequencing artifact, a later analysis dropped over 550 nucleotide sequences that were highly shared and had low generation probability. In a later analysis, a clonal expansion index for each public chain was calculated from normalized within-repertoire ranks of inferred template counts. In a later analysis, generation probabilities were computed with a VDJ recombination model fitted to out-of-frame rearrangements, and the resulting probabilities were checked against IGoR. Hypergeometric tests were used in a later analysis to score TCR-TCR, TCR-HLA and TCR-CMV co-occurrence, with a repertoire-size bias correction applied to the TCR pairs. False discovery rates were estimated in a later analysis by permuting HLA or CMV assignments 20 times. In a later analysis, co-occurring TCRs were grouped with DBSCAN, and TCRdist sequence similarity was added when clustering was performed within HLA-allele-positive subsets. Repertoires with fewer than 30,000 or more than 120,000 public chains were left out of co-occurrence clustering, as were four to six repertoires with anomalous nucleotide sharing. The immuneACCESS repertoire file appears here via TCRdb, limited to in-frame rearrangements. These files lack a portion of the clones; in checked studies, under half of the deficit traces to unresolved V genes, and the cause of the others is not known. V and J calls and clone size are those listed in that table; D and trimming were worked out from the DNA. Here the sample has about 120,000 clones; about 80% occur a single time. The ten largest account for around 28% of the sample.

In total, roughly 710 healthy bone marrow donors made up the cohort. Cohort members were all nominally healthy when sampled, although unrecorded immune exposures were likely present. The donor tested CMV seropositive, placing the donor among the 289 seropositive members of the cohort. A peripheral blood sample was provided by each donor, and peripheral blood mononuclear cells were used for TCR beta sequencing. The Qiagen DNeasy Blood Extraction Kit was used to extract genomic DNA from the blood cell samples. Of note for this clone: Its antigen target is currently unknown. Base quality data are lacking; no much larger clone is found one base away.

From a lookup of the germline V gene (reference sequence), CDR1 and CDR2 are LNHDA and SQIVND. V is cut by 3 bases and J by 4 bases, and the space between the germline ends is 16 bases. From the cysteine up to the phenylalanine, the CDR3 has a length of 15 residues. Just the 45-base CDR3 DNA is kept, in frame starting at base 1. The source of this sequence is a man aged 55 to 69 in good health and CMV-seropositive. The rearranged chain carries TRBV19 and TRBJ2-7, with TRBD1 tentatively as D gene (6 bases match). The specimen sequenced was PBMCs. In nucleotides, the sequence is TGTGCCAGTAGTATTTTCGAAAGGGGGTTATACGAGCAGTACTTC. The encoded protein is CASSIFERGLYEQYF. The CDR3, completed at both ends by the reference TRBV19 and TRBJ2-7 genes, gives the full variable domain DGGITQSPKYLFRKEGQNVTLSCEQNLNHDAMYWYRQDPGQGLRLIYYSQIVNDFQKGDIAEGYSVSREKKESFPLTVTSAQKNPTAFYLCASSIFERGLYEQYFGPGTRLTVT.